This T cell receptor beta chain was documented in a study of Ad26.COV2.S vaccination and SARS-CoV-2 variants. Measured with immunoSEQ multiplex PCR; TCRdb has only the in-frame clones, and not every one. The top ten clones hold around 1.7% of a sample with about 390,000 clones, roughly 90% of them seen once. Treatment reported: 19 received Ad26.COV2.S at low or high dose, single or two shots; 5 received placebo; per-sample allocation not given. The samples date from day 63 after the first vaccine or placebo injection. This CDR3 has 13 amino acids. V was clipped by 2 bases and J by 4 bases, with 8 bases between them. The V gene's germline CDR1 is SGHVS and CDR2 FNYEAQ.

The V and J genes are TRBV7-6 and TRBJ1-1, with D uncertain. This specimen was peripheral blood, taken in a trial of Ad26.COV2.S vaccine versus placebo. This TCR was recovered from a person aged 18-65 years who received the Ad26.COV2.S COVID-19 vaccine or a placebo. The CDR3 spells CASSLMKGTEAFF. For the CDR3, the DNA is TGTGCCAGCAGCTTAATGAAGGGCACTGAAGCTTTCTTT.